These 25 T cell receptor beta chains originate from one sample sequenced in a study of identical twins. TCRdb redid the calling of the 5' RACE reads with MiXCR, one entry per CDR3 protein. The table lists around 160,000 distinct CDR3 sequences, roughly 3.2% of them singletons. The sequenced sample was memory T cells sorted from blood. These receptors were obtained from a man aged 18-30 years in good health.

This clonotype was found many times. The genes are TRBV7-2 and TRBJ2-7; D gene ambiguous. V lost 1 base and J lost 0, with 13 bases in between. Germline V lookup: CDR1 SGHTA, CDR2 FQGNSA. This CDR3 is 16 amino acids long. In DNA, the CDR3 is TGTGCCAGCAGCTTAGGCGCTGGGTCAAGCTCCTACGAGCAGTACTTC. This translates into CASSLGAGSSSYEQYF.

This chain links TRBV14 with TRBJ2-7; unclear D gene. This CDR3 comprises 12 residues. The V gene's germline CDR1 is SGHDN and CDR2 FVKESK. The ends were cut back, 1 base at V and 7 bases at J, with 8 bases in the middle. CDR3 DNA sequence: TGTGCCAGCAGCCAAGTATTGGGGGAGCAGTACTTC. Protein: CASSQVLGEQYF.

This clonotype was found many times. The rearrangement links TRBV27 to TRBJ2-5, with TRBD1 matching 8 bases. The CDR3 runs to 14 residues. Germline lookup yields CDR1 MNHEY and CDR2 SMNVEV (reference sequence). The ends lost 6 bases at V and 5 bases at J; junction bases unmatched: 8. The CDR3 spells CASSKAGGAETQYF. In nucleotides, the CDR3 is TGTGCCAGCAGCAAAGCAGGGGGCGCGGAGACCCAGTACTTC.

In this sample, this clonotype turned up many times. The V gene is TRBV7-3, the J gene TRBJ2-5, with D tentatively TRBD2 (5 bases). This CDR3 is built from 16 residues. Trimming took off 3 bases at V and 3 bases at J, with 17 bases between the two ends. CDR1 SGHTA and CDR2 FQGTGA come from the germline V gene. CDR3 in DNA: TGTGCCAGCAGCTTTTTTGTAAGCGGACGGGAAGAGACCCAGTACTTC. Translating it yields CASSFFVSGREETQYF.

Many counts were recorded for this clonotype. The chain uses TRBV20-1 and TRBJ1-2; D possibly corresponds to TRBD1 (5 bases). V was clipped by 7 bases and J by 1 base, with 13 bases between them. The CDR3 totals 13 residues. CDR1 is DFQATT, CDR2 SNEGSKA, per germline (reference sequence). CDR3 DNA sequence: TGCAGTGTCAGCGTAGGGGTTAACTATGGCTACACCTTC. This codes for CSVSVGVNYGYTF.

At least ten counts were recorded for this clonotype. The CDR3 DNA reads TGTGCCAGCAGCTTTCGAGCAGCAGATACGCAGTATTTT. The encoded protein is CASSFRAADTQYF. The chain is built from TRBV7-2 and TRBJ2-3; unclear D gene. This CDR3 region has 13 residues. Per the germline V gene, CDR1 is SGHTA and CDR2 is FQGNSA. V lost 3 bases, J lost 4 bases, and 8 bases lay in between. Supplemented by reference TRBV7-2 and TRBJ2-3, the full variable domain reads GAGVSQSPSNKVTEKGKDVELRCDPISGHTALYWYRQSLGQGLEFLIYFQGNSAPDKSGLPSDRFSAERTGGSVSTLTIQRTQQEDSAVYLCASSFRAADTQYFGPGTRLTVL.

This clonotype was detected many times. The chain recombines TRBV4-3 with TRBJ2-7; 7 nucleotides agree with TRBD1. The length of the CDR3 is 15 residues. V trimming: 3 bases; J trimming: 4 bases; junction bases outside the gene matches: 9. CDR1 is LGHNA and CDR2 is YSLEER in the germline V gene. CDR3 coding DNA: TGCGCCAGCAGCCACCGAGATACAGGGGAGTACGAGCAGTACTTC. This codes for CASSHRDTGEYEQYF.

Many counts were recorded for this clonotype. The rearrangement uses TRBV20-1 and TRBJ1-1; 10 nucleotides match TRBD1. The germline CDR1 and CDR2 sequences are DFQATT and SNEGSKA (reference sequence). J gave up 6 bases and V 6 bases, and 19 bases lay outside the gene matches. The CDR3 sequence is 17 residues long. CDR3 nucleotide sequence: TGCAGTGCCGAGCCCGCCGGGACAGGGGTCGGAAGGGCTGAAGCTTTCTTT. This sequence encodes CSAEPAGTGVGRAEAFF.

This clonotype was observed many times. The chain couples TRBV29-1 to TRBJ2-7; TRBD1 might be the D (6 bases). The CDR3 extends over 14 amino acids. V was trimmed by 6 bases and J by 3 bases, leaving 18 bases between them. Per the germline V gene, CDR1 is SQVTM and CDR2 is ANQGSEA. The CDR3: CSVTASGEFYEQYF. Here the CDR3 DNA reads TGCAGCGTGACGGCGTCAGGGGAGTTCTACGAGCAGTACTTC.

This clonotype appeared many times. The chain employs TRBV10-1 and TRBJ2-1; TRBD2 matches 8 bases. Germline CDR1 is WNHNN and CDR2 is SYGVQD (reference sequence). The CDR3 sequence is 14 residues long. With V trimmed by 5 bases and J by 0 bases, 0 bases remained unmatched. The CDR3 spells CASSTSGSYNEQFF. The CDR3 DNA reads TGCGCCAGCAGTACTAGCGGCTCCTACAATGAGCAGTTCTTC.

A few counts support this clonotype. This CDR3 is CASSQDLSGVGNTIYF. The CDR3 DNA sequence: TGTGCCAGCAGCCAAGATTTATCAGGGGTTGGAAACACCATATATTTT. This chain connects TRBV4-2 to TRBJ1-3; D is perhaps TRBD1 (6 bases). Looked up from germline, CDR1 is LGHNA and CDR2 is YNFKEQ. This CDR3 region has 16 residues. Trimming cost V 0 bases and J 3 bases, with 12 bases left between them.

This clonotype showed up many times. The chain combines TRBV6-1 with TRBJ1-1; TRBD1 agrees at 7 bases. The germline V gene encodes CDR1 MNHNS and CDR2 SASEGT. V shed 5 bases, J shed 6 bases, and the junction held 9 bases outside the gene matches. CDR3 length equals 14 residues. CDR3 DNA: TGTGCCAGCAGTACAGGGGCCGGTATCGCTGAAGCTTTCTTT. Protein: CASSTGAGIAEAFF.

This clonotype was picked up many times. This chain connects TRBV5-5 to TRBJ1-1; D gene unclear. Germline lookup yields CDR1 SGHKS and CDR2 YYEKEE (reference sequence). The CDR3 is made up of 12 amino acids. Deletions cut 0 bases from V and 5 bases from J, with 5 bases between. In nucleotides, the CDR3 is TGTGCCAGCAGCTTGGAGTGGACTGAAGCTTTCTTT. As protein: CASSLEWTEAFF.

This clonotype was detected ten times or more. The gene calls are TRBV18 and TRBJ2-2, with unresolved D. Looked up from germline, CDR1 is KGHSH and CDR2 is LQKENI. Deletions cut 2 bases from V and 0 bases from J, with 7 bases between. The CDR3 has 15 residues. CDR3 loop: CASSPIVTNTGELFF. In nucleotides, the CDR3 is TGTGCCAGCTCACCAATTGTTACGAACACCGGGGAGCTGTTTTTT.

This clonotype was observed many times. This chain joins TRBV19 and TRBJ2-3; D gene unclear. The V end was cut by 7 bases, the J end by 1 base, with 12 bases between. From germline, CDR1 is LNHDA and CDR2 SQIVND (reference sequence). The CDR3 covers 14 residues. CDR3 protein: CASTPTLGTDTQYF. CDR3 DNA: TGTGCCAGTACCCCCACATTGGGCACAGATACGCAGTATTTT.

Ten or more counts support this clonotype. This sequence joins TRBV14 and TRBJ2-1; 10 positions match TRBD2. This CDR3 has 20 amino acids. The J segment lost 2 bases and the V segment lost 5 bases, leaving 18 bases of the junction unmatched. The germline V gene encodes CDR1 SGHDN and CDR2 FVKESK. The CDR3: CASSSRTRDRTSGAYNEQFF. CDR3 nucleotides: TGTGCCAGCAGCTCACGAACTCGGGATCGAACTAGCGGGGCCTACAATGAGCAGTTCTTC.

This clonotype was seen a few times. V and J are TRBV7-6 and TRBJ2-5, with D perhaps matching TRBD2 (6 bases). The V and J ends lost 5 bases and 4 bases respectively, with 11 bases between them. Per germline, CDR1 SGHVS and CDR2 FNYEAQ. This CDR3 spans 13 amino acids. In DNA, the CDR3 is TGTGCCAGCAGCCGACTAGTTCCAGAGACCCAGTACTTC. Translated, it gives CASSRLVPETQYF.

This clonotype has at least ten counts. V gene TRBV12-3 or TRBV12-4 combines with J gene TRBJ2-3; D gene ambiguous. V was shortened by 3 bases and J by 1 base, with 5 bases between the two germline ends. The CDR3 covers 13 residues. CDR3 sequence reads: CASSLRGTDTQYF. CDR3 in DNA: TGTGCCAGCAGTTTGCGAGGCACAGATACGCAGTATTTT.

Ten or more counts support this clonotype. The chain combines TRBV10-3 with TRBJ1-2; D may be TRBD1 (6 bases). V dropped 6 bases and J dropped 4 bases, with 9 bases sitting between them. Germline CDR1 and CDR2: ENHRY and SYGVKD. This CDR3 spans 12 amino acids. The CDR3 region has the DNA TGTGCCATCAGCGGGGGCGGCTATGGCTACACCTTC. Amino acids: CAISGGGYGYTF.

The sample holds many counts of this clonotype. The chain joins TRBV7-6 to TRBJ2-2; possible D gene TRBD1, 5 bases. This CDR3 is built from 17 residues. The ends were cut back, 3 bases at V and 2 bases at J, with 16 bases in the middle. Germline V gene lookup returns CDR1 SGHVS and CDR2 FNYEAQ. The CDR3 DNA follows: TGTGCCAGCAGCTTCCCTTCCCAGGACACCAACACCGGGGAGCTGTTTTTT. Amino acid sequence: CASSFPSQDTNTGELFF.

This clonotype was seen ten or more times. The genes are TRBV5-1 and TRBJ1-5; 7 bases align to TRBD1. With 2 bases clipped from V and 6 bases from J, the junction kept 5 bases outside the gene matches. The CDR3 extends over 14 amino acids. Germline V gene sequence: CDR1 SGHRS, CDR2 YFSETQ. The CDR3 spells CASSLSGGGQPQHF. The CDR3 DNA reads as TGCGCCAGCAGCTTATCAGGGGGGGGTCAGCCCCAGCATTTT. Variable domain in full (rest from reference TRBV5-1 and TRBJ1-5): KAGVTQTPRYLIKTRGQQVTLSCSPISGHRSVSWYQQTPGQGLQFLFEYFSETQRNKGNFPGRFSGRQFSNSRSEMNVSTLELGDSALYLCASSLSGGGQPQHFGDGTRLSIL.

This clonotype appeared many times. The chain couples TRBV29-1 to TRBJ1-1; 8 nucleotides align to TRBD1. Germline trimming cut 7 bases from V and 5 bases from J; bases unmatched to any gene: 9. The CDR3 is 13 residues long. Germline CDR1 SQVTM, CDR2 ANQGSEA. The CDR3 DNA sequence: TGCAGCGCCTTCAGGGGGCCGGAGACTGAAGCTTTCTTT. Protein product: CSAFRGPETEAFF.

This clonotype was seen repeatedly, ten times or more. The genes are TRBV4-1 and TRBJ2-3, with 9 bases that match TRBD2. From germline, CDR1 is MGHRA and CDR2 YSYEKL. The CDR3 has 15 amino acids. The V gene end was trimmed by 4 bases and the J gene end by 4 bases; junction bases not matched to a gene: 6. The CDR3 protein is CASSPTGLAPDTQYF. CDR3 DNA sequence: TGCGCCAGCAGCCCCACGGGACTAGCTCCAGATACGCAGTATTTT.

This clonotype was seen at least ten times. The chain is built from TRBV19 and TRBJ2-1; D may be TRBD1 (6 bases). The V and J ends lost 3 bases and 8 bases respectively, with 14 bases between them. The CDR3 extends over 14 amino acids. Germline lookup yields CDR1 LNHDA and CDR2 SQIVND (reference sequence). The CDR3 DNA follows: TGTGCCAGTAGTATTTTCCAGGGGAGCGATGAGCAGTTCTTC. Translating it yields CASSIFQGSDEQFF. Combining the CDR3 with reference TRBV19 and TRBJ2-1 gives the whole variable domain DGGITQSPKYLFRKEGQNVTLSCEQNLNHDAMYWYRQDPGQGLRLIYYSQIVNDFQKGDIAEGYSVSREKKESFPLTVTSAQKNPTAFYLCASSIFQGSDEQFFGPGTRLTVL.

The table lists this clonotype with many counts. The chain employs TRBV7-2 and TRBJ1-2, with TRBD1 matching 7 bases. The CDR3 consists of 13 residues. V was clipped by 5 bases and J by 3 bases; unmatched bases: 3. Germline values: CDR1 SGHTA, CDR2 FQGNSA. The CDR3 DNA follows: TGTGCCAGCAGCCTAGGGGGCTACTATGGCTACACCTTC. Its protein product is CASSLGGYYGYTF.